This TCR beta chain emerged from a study of Tregs in tolerant kidney transplant recipients. The CDR3 runs 11 residues. CDR1 and CDR2 (germline): DFQATT, SNEGSKA (reference sequence). V gave up 7 bases and J gave up 3 bases, with 8 bases separating them. TCRdb keeps only in-frame clones here, not all; method: immunoSEQ multiplex PCR. The sample records around 86,000 clones, 90% to 95% being singletons. Related graft donors supplied nonmyeloablative bone marrow transplants, and mixed chimerism was transient. The chain uses TRBV20-1 and TRBJ2-3, with a weak D call TRBD2 (5 bases). The material was CD4+ T cells from blood (PBMCs), obtained 24 months after the transplant. The sequence derives from a human patient who received a combined kidney and bone marrow transplant. Certain T cells may be donor cells from the graft. The CDR3 is CSGTLTDTQYF. The CDR3 nucleotides read TGCAGTGGGACTTTGACAGATACGCAGTATTTT.